This TCR beta chain is from a study of beta chain features in type 1 diabetes. Looking at the study overall: Patient and healthy donor groups were alike in age, gender and cell yields. Study-level points and caveats: TCRB CDR3 length was moderately but significantly reduced in all four CD4+ subsets of Type 1 diabetes patients.

Cell sorting via CD45RO/CCR7/CD25/CD127/CD95/CD27 was performed to obtain CD4+ naive, central memory, regulatory and stem cell-like memory cells. This clone was observed a handful of times. The antigen remains unidentified. Isolated RNA was reverse transcribed in full, so expressed TCRB transcripts were sequenced. Generated by immunoSEQ multiplex PCR, the TCRdb table keeps only in-frame clones and is missing some. The table records 160,000 or so clones, 6.5% to 8.5% of them present only once. Looked up from germline, CDR1 is LGHNA and CDR2 is YNFKEQ. V lost 0 bases and J 1 base, leaving 10 bases between the germline ends. CDR3 length: 15 amino acids.

J is TRBJ2-7 and V is TRBV4-2; possibly TRBD1 for D (5 bases). Material for sequencing was central memory CD4+ T cells from blood. This sequence was found in a woman younger than 35 with type 1 diabetes. CDR3 bases: TGTGCCAGCAGCCAAGATACAGGATCTTCCTACGAGCAGTACTTC. It translates to CASSQDTGSSYEQYF.